Below are 12 T cell receptor beta chains sequenced from a single sample in a study of beta chain features in type 1 diabetes. Expressed TCRB transcripts were sequenced, since all the RNA that had been isolated was reverse transcribed. Sequenced by immunoSEQ multiplex PCR; TCRdb stores in-frame clones only, minus some. The sample lists a few hundred thousand clones, approximately 14% occurring once. Sequencing was carried out using naive CD4+ T cells from blood. The origin of the receptors is a man aged 25-45 years in good health.

V is TRBV13 and J is TRBJ2-7; unclear D gene. V was pared by 7 bases and J by 2 bases, with 12 bases between. Germline assignment: CDR1 PRHDT and CDR2 FYEKMQ (reference sequence). CDR3 length: 13 amino acids. The CDR3 sequence is CASTYPVPYEQYF. The CDR3 nucleotides read TGTGCCAGCACCTATCCTGTTCCCTACGAGCAGTACTTC.

The chain employs TRBV28 and TRBJ1-2, with D possibly matching TRBD1 (6 bases). Trimming took off 6 bases at V and 0 bases at J, with 14 bases between the two ends. There are 15 residues in the CDR3. CDR1 is MDHEN and CDR2 is SYDVKM in the germline V gene. DNA for the CDR3: TGTGCCAGCAGCCCGAGGACAGTCTCTAACTATGGCTACACCTTC. Translation: CASSPRTVSNYGYTF.

The chain has TRBV30 and TRBJ1-1, with 7 bases fitting TRBD1. The CDR3 extends over 13 amino acids. V gave up 5 bases and J gave up 0 bases; unmatched junction bases: 3. CDR1 GTSNPN and CDR2 SVGIG come from the germline V gene (reference sequence). The CDR3 region is CAWGTDLNTEAFF. The CDR3 DNA sequence: TGTGCCTGGGGGACAGACCTGAACACTGAAGCTTTCTTT.

This clone was counted a few times. Written as DNA, the CDR3 is TGTGCCAGCTCACCCGCGGCAGAGGATCAGCCCCAGCATTTT. Translated, it gives CASSPAAEDQPQHF. The chain couples TRBV18 to TRBJ1-5; D not certain. From germline, CDR1 is KGHSH and CDR2 LQKENI. CDR3 length equals 14 residues. The V and J ends lost 3 bases and 5 bases respectively, with 11 bases between them.

The rearrangement links TRBV5-4 to TRBJ2-7; D may be TRBD2 (5 bases). The CDR3 runs 14 residues. Germline V gene lookup returns CDR1 SGHNT and CDR2 YYREEE (reference sequence). Trimming pared 4 bases from V and 0 bases from J, leaving 11 bases between. In nucleotides, the CDR3 is TGTGCCAGCAGCCGGAGGCGTACCTCCTACGAGCAGTACGTC. It encodes CASSRRRTSYEQYV.

V and J are TRBV5-6 and TRBJ2-7, with TRBD1 matching 7 bases. The V segment lost 3 bases and the J segment 3 bases; nucleotides outside the gene matches: 6. The CDR3 has 14 residues. CDR1 is SGHDT, CDR2 YYEEEE, per germline. CDR3 sequence reads: CASSSTGESYEQYV. CDR3 DNA: TGTGCCAGCAGCTCTACAGGGGAGAGCTACGAGCAGTACGTC.

The chain joins TRBV6-6 to TRBJ1-2; 10 bases agree with TRBD1. The CDR3 spans 13 residues. Germline CDR1 MNHNY, CDR2 SVGAGI (reference sequence). V was clipped by 6 bases and J by 8 bases; unmatched bases: 6. This CDR3 reads CASSDRGLGGYTF. In nucleotides, the CDR3 is TGTGCCAGCAGCGACAGGGGGCTCGGAGGCTACACCTTC.

The rearrangement links TRBV7-2 to TRBJ2-3; D remains unclear. CDR3 length: 15 residues. CDR1 is SGHTA and CDR2 is FQGNSA in the germline V gene. The germline V and J ends were trimmed by 5 bases and 5 bases, with 17 bases remaining between them. This chain's CDR3 is CASSPEGPIRDTQYF. DNA of the CDR3: TGTGCCAGCAGCCCCGAAGGACCGATCAGAGATACGCAGTATTTT.

This clone was found a few times. The gene calls are TRBV2 and TRBJ2-3; D unresolved. V lost 11 bases, J lost 4 bases, and 10 bases lay in between. There are 11 residues in the CDR3. Germline CDR1 is SNHLY and CDR2 is FYNNEI. The CDR3 coding sequence is TGTGCCGGATCCAACTCAGATACGCAGTATTTT. It encodes CAGSNSDTQYF.

The genes are TRBV7-2 and TRBJ2-5; TRBD1 aligns across 10 bases. The CDR3 runs to 14 residues. The junction had 4 bases not matched to a gene; V was cut back by 5 bases and J by 4 bases. Germline V gene lookup returns CDR1 SGHTA and CDR2 FQGNSA. CDR3 amino acids: CASSRDRGRETQYF. CDR3 DNA sequence: TGTGCCAGCAGCCGGGACAGGGGAAGAGAGACCCAGTACTTC.

The rearrangement uses TRBV30 and TRBJ1-1, with a weak D call TRBD1 (5 bases). This CDR3 is built from 12 residues. V lost 4 bases, J lost 8 bases, and 14 bases lay in between. The germline V gene encodes CDR1 GTSNPN and CDR2 SVGIG (reference sequence). CDR3 DNA: TGTGCCTGGAACCCGGGACGAAAGGAAGCTTTCTTT. It is translated as CAWNPGRKEAFF.

The gene calls are TRBV7-9 and TRBJ2-6; 9 nucleotides agree with TRBD1. The CDR3 has 17 residues. Germline V gene sequence: CDR1 SEHNR, CDR2 FQNEAQ (reference sequence). The ends lost 1 base at V and 2 bases at J; junction bases unmatched: 3. The CDR3 sequence is CASSLGGQGTGANVLTF. For the CDR3, the DNA is TGTGCCAGCAGCTTAGGGGGACAGGGAACTGGGGCCAACGTCCTGACTTTC. The variable domain in full, completed from reference TRBV7-9 and TRBJ2-6, reads DTGVSQNPRHKITKRGQNVTFRCDPISEHNRLYWYRQTLGQGPEFLTYFQNEAQLEKSRLLSDRFSAERPKGSFSTLEIQRTEQGDSAMYLCASSLGGQGTGANVLTFGAGSRLTVL.